Below, one T cell receptor (beta chain) is given with its context. This record belongs to a study of blood T cell repertoires in COVID-19. At the level of the study: Nucleic acid was either cDNA or gDNA, and it came from T cells, B-cell-depleted T cells, or PBMCs.

Cohort assignment relied on participant-reported clinical history. The germline V and J ends were trimmed by 3 bases and 0 bases, with 12 bases remaining between them. CDR3 length: 15 residues. Germline V gene lookup returns CDR1 LGHNA and CDR2 YSLEER. The protocol was immunoSEQ multiplex PCR, while the TCRdb copy is restricted to in-frame clones and leaves out a portion. The sample has some 400,000 clones, about 90% seen once; the top ten hold 1.3%. The genes are TRBV4-3 and TRBJ2-7; D might be TRBD2 (5 bases). Sequencing was carried out using PBMCs or T cells enriched from blood (not recorded which). The source is a man aged 25-45 years who had recovered from COVID-19. The CDR3 DNA reads TGCGCCAGCAGCCAGGGGAGCGCAGGCTCCTACGAGCAGTACTTC. This translates into CASSQGSAGSYEQYF.